This T cell receptor beta chain originates from a study of beta chain features in type 1 diabetes. About the study: Sorted cells, approximately 100,000,000 in number, were examined across all samples. General study results and limits: In every one of the four CD4+ subsets, TCRB CDR3s were moderately but significantly shorter in Type 1 diabetes patients.

Since all of the isolated RNA was reverse transcribed, expressed TCRB transcripts were what got sequenced. Sequenced by immunoSEQ multiplex PCR; TCRdb stores in-frame clones only, minus some. The data contain about 900,000 clones, roughly 15% of them singletons. Researchers reported sorting CD4+ naive, central memory, regulatory and stem cell-like memory cells via CD45RO/CCR7/CD25/CD127/CD95/CD27. All of the sorted populations showed purity greater than 98%. This CDR3 contains 14 residues. Trimming removed 3 bases from V and 3 bases from J, with 10 bases in between. CDR1 is SGHNT, CDR2 YYREEE, per germline (reference sequence). As to this clone: Its antigen is as yet unknown.

The chain carries TRBV5-4 and TRBJ2-1; D might be TRBD2 (6 bases). Sequencing was performed on naive CD4+ T cells from blood. This clonotype was sampled from a woman in her late teens or twenties in good health. The CDR3 DNA sequence: TGTGCCAGCAGCTCGGGCGGGGACTACAATGAGCAGTTCTTC. Its translation: CASSSGGDYNEQFF. The full variable domain, its missing parts supplied by reference TRBV5-4 and TRBJ2-1, is ETGVTQSPTHLIKTRGQQVTLRCSSQSGHNTVSWYQQALGQGPQFIFQYYREEENGRGNFPPRFSGLQFPNYSSELNVNALELDDSALYLCASSSGGDYNEQFFGPGTRLTVL.